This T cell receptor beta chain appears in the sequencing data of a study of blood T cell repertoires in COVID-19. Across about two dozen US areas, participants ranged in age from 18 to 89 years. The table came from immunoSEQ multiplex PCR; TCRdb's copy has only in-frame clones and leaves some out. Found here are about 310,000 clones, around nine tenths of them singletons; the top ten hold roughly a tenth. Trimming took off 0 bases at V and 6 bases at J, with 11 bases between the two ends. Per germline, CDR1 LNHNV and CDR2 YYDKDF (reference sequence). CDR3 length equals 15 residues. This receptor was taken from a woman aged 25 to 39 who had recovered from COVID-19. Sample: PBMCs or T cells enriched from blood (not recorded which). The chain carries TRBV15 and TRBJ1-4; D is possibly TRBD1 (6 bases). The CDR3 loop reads CATSREGAGDEKLFF. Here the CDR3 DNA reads TGTGCCACCAGCAGAGAGGGGGCAGGAGATGAAAAACTGTTTTTT.